A selection of T cell receptor beta chains follows, all from one sample in a study of T cell responses to AZD1222 COVID-19 vaccine. Sequenced by immunoSEQ multiplex PCR; TCRdb stores in-frame clones only, minus some. The sample lists over 150,000 clones, 85% to 95% occurring once. This sample comprised peripheral blood, obtained 28 days after the second dose of the MenACWY control vaccine. The receptors derive from an adult who received the MenACWY meningococcal vaccine as a control. The CDR3 runs from the conserved cysteine through the conserved F or W. D genes are given only for firm matches. Where a row states a size, it is once, few, many or the class of an expanded clone; other rows omit it.

clone_size | j_call | d_call | v_call | cdr3_aa | cdr3_nt
- | TRBJ2-3 | - | TRBV3-1/TRBV3-2 | CASSDGTDPAGDF | TGTGCCAGCAGCGACGGGACAGATCCCGCGGGGGATTTT
- | TRBJ1-4 | - | TRBV6-5 | CASSYSRTGDEKLFF | TGTGCCAGCAGTTACTCGAGGACGGGGGATGAAAAACTGTTTTTT
- | TRBJ1-4 | - | TRBV2 | CASNLATTNEKLFF | TGTGCCAGCAACCTGGCGACAACTAATGAAAAACTGTTTTTT
- | TRBJ1-2 | - | TRBV6-5 | CASSYADNYGYTF | TGTGCCAGCAGTTACGCGGATAACTATGGCTACACCTTC
- | TRBJ2-7 | TRBD2 | TRBV29-1 | CSAGTSGYEQYF | TGCAGCGCTGGGACTAGCGGATACGAGCAGTACTTC
- | TRBJ1-1 | - | TRBV28 | CASSLFVRVGGVNTEAFF | TGTGCCAGCAGTTTATTCGTCAGGGTTGGGGGGGTGAACACTGAAGCTTTCTTT
once | TRBJ1-5 | - | TRBV7-9 | CASSLGQGRRQPQHF | TGTGCCAGCAGCTTAGGCCAGGGGAGAAGACAGCCCCAGCATTTT
- | TRBJ2-5 | TRBD2 | TRBV7-8 | CASSFITSGGQETQYF | TGTGCCAGCAGCTTTATAACTAGCGGGGGACAAGAGACCCAGTACTTC
- | TRBJ2-7 | TRBD1 | TRBV5-4 | CASSLNSDRGHEQYF | TGTGCCAGCAGCTTGAATTCCGACAGGGGTCACGAGCAGTACTTC
- | TRBJ1-2 | - | TRBV3-1/TRBV3-2 | CASGNRRNNYGYTF | TGTGCCAGCGGCAACCGACGGAATAACTATGGCTACACCTTC
- | TRBJ1-2 | TRBD1 | TRBV4-2 | CASSQVPGQGAQGYTF | TGTGCCAGCAGCCAAGTTCCGGGACAGGGGGCTCAAGGCTACACCTTC
- | TRBJ2-3 | - | TRBV18 | CASSPPAARATDTQYF | TGTGCCAGCTCACCACCGGCGGCACGGGCTACAGATACGCAGTATTTT
- | TRBJ2-1 | - | TRBV12-5 | CASGLGRGPQEQFF | TGTGCTAGTGGTTTGGGGCGGGGACCCCAGGAGCAGTTCTTC
- | TRBJ1-2 | - | TRBV25-1 | CATLTGGYGYTF | TGTGCCACTCTAACCGGGGGTTATGGCTACACCTTC
- | TRBJ1-3 | - | TRBV13 | CAGSDSHSGNTIYF | TGTGCCGGTTCGGACAGCCACTCTGGAAACACCATATATTTT
once | TRBJ1-2 | TRBD1 | TRBV5-5 | CASSPGQGLSYGYTF | TGTGCCAGCAGCCCCGGACAGGGGTTATCCTATGGCTACACCTTC
once | TRBJ1-1 | - | TRBV18 | CASSRSGRANTEAFF | TGTGCCAGCTCCCGTTCGGGGAGGGCGAACACTGAAGCTTTCTTT
- | TRBJ2-5 | TRBD2 | TRBV7-8 | CASSLRSGGGETQYF | TGTGCCAGCAGCTTAAGGAGCGGGGGGGGAGAGACCCAGTACTTC
once | TRBJ2-7 | - | TRBV6-5 | CASSYGTGTRTYEQYF | TGTGCCAGCAGTTACGGGACCGGGACACGTACCTACGAGCAGTACTTC
- | TRBJ1-2 | TRBD1 | TRBV7-9 | CASSSETGGGYTF | TGTGCCAGCAGTTCAGAGACAGGGGGTGGCTACACCTTC
- | TRBJ1-6 | TRBD1 | TRBV27 | CASSFPPGQGRGTLHF | TGTGCCAGCAGTTTCCCCCCGGGACAGGGTAGGGGAACCCTCCACTTT
- | TRBJ1-5 | - | TRBV12-2 | CASREPKYSRADGQPQHF | TGTGCAAGTCGCGAGCCAAAGTACTCCCGTGCGGACGGTCAGCCCCAGCATTTT
few | TRBJ1-2 | - | TRBV12-3/TRBV12-4 | CASSSGFGYTF | TGTGCCAGCAGTTCGGGTTTTGGCTACACCTTC
- | TRBJ1-1 | - | TRBV2 | CASPKLPGNTEAFF | TGTGCCAGTCCCAAGCTCCCAGGGAACACTGAAGCTTTCTTT
- | TRBJ1-5 | - | TRBV18 | CASSHGRGNGDQPQHF | TGTGCCAGCTCCCACGGAAGGGGGAATGGGGATCAGCCCCAGCATTTT
- | TRBJ1-6 | - | TRBV6-1 | CASSTRGQSLHF | TGTGCCAGCAGTACTCGGGGTCAGTCCCTCCACTTT
- | TRBJ1-1 | TRBD1 | TRBV19 | CASSSRPGTANTGAFF | TGTGCCAGTAGTTCTCGTCCCGGGACAGCTAACACTGGCGCTTTCTTT
once | TRBJ2-3 | TRBD1 | TRBV19 | CASSRRQGMVTDTQYF | TGTGCCAGTAGTAGAAGACAGGGAATGGTCACAGATACGCAGTATTTT
- | TRBJ1-6 | - | TRBV19 | CASSRGGTPTGASPLHF | TGTGCCAGTAGTAGGGGAGGGACACCTACCGGGGCGTCACCCCTCCACTTT
- | TRBJ1-3 | - | TRBV5-6 | CASSPAGGNTIYF | TGTGCCAGCAGCCCGGCGGGCGGAAACACCATATATTTT
- | TRBJ1-2 | - | TRBV28 | CASSPSWTVYGYTF | TGTGCCAGCAGTCCCTCTTGGACAGTCTATGGCTACACCTTC
- | TRBJ1-1 | TRBD1 | TRBV7-9 | CASSFPTSGTAGTEAFF | TGTGCCAGCAGCTTCCCTACATCCGGGACAGCGGGCACTGAAGCTTTCTTT
- | TRBJ1-3 | - | TRBV6-2/TRBV6-3 | CASSYYGGSGNTIYF | TGTGCCAGCAGTTACTACGGGGGCTCTGGAAACACCATATATTTT
- | TRBJ1-2 | - | TRBV19 | CASSMGVGYTF | TGTGCCAGTAGTATGGGGGTAGGCTACACCTTC
- | TRBJ2-2 | - | TRBV12-3/TRBV12-4 | CASSLGRELFF | TGTGCCAGCAGTTTGGGGAGGGAGCTGTTTTTT
- | TRBJ1-5 | - | TRBV18 | CASSRPPDQPQHF | TGTGCCAGCTCACGACCGCCGGATCAGCCCCAGCATTTT